This record covers a single T cell receptor beta chain. Its antigen is as yet unknown. Only in-frame clones appear in the TCRdb table, and some are missing; sequencing was by immunoSEQ multiplex PCR. The sample contains approximately 120,000 clones, about 89% of which appear only once. The germline V gene encodes CDR1 SGHTA and CDR2 FQGTGA. The CDR3 extends over 15 amino acids. V gave up 6 bases and J gave up 4 bases; unmatched junction bases: 5. These data are taken from a study of T cell responses to AZD1222 COVID-19 vaccine. Study outcomes and limitations: Nearly half of spike-specific TCRs reportedly target unmutated variant regions. Just a handful of AZD1222 recipients tested seropositive at baseline.

The rearrangement uses TRBV7-3 and TRBJ2-1, with 11 bases lining up with TRBD2. This clonotype originated in an adult in good health. Material: peripheral blood, obtained on day 0 of AZD1222 vaccination. The CDR3 DNA sequence: TGTGCCAGCAGTGGTGGACTAGCGGGTTACAATGAGCAGTTCTTC. Translated: CASSGGLAGYNEQFF. Looking up the rest from reference TRBV7-3 and TRBJ2-1 gives the full variable domain: GAGVSQTPSNKVTEKGKYVELRCDPISGHTALYWYRQSLGQGPEFLIYFQGTGAADDSGLPNDRFFAVRPEGSVSTLKIQRTERGDSAVYLCASSGGLAGYNEQFFGPGTRLTVL.